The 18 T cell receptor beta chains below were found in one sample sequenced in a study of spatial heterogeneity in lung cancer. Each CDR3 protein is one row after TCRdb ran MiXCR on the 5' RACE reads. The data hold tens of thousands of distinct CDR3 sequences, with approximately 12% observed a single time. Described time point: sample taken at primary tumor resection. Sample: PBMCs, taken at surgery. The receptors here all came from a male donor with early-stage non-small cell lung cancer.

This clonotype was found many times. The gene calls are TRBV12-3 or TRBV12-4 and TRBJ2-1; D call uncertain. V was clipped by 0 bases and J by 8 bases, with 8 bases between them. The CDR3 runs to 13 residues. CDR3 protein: CASSLARMDEQFF. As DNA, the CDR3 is TGTGCCAGCAGTTTAGCCAGGATGGATGAGCAGTTCTTC.

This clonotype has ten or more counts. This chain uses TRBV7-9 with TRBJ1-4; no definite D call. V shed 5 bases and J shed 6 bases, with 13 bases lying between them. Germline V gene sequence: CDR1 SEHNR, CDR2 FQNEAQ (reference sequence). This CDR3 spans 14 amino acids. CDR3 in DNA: TGTGCCAGCAGCCGCGGGGAGTGGGATGAAAAACTGTTTTTT. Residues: CASSRGEWDEKLFF.

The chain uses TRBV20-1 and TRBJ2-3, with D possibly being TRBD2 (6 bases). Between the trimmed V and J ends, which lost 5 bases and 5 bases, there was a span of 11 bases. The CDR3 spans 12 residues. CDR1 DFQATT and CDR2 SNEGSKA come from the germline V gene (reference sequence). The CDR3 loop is CSALRGGDTQYF. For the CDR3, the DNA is TGCAGTGCTCTCCGGGGAGGAGATACGCAGTATTTT.

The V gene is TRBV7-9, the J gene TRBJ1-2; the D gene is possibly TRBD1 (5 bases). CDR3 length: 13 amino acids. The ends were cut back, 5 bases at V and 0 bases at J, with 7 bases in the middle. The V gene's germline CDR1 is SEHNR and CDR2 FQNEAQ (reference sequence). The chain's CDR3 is CASSRTTNYGYTF. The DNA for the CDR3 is TGTGCCAGCAGCCGGACAACTAACTATGGCTACACCTTC.

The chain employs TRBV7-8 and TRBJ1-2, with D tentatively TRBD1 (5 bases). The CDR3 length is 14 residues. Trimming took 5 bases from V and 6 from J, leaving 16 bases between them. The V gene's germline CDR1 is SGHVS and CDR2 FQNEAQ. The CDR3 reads CASSPRPRDHGYTF. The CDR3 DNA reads TGTGCCAGCAGCCCGAGGCCCAGGGATCATGGCTACACCTTC.

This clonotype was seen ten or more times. In DNA, the CDR3 is TGTGCCAGCAGAACCTGGGACAGATACTACGAGCAGTACTTC. Its protein product is CASRTWDRYYEQYF. The chain has TRBV6-2 or TRBV6-3 and TRBJ2-7, with 7 bases identical to TRBD1. This CDR3 comprises 14 residues. Germline V gene data show CDR1 as MNHEY and CDR2 as SVGEGT. J gave up 3 bases and V 6 bases, and 8 bases lay outside the gene matches.

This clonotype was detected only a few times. CDR3: CASSSGTGYSPLHF. The DNA for the CDR3 is TGTGCCAGCAGCTCCGGGACAGGGTACTCACCCCTCCACTTT. This chain uses TRBV5-6 with TRBJ1-6; 9 bases agree with TRBD1. This CDR3 has 14 amino acids. J gave up 10 bases and V 3 bases, and 5 bases lay outside the gene matches. Germline values: CDR1 SGHDT, CDR2 YYEEEE.

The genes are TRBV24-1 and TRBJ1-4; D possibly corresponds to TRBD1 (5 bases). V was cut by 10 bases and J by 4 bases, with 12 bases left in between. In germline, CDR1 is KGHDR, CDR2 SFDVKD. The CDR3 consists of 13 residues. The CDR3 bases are TGTGCCACACGGCGGGGCCGTAATGAAAAACTGTTTTTT. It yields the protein CATRRGRNEKLFF.

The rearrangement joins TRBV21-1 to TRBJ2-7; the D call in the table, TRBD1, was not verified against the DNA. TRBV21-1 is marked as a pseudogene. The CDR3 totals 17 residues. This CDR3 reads CASSRYPSGQVFGEQYF. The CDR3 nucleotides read TGTGCCAGCAGCCGCTATCCATCCGGACAGGTCTTCGGGGAGCAGTACTTC.

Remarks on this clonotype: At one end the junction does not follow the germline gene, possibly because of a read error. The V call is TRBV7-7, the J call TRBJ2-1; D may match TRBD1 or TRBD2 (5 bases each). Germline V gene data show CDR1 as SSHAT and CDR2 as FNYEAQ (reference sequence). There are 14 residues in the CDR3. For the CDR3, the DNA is TGTGCTAGCAGCCCAGGAGGCAGGGCCAATGAGCAGTTCTTC. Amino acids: CASSPGGRANEQFF.

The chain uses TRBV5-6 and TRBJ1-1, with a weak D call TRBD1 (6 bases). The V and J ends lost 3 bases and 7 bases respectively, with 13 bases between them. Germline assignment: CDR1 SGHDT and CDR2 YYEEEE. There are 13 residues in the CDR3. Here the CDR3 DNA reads TGTGCCAGCAGCTCTGGGGGCGGTGGTGAAGCTTTCTTT. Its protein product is CASSSGGGGEAFF. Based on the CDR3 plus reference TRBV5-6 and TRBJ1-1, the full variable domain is DAGVTQSPTHLIKTRGQQVTLRCSPKSGHDTVSWYQQALGQGPQFIFQYYEEEERQRGNFPDRFSGHQFPNYSSELNVNALLLGDSALYLCASSSGGGGEAFFGQGTRLTVV.

The CDR3 DNA follows: TGCAGTGCTGAAGGACAGAGCGATTCCTACGAGCAGTACTTC. Its protein product is CSAEGQSDSYEQYF. This chain links TRBV20-1 with TRBJ2-7; D may be TRBD1 (6 bases). Germline CDR1 is DFQATT and CDR2 is SNEGSKA (reference sequence). V lost 5 bases and J 1 base, leaving 15 bases between the germline ends. The CDR3 has 14 amino acids.

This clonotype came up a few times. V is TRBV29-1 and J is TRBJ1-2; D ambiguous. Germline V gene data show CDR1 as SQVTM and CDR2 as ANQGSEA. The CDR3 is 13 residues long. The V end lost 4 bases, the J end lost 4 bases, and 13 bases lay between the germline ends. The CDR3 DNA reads TGCAGCGTTGTCGGGCAATGGGGCTATGGCTACACCTTC. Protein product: CSVVGQWGYGYTF. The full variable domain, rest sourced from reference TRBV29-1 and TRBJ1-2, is SAVISQKPSRDICQRGTSLTIQCQVDSQVTMMFWYRQQPGQSLTLIATANQGSEATYESGFVIDKFPISRPNLTFSTLTVSNMSPEDSSIYLCSVVGQWGYGYTFGSGTRLTVV.

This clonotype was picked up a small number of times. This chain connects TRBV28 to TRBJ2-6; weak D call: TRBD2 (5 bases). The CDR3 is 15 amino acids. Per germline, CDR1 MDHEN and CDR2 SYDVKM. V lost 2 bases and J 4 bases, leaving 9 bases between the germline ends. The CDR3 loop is CASSLAGTGANVLTF. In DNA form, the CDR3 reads TGTGCCAGCAGTTTAGCGGGCACCGGGGCCAACGTCCTGACTTTC.

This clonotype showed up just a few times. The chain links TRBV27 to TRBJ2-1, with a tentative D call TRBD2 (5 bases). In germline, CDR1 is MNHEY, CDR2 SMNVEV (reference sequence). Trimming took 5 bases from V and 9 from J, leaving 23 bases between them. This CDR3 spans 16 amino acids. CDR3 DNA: TGTGCCAGCAGTAAAACCTCCGGGAACAGTCGGGCTGAGCAGTTCTTC. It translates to CASSKTSGNSRAEQFF.

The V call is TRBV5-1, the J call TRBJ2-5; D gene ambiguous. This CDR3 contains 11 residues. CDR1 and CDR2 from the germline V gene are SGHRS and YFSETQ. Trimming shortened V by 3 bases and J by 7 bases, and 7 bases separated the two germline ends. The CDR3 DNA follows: TGCGCCAGCAGCTCCAAGGGGACCCAGTACTTC. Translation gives CASSSKGTQYF.

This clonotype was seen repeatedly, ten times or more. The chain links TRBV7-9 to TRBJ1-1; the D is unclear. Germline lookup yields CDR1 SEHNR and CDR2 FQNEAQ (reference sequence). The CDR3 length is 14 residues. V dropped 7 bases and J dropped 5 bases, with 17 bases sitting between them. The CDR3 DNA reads TGTGCCAGCATGTTCGTTGGTAGAGGTACTGAAGCTTTCTTT. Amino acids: CASMFVGRGTEAFF.

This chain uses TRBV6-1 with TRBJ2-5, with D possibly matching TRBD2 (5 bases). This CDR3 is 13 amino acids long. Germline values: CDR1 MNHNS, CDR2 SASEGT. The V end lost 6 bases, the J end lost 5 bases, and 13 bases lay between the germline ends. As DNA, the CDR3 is TGTGCCAGCAGCCGCTTGGGCGGGGAGACCCAGTACTTC. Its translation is CASSRLGGETQYF.